The TCR beta chain under discussion was sequenced for a study of monozygotic twins with inflammatory bowel disease. Study-level findings and limits: Researchers reported no repertoire similarity difference between concordant and discordant twins, possibly from limited power.

Details on this clonotype: Its specificity is unknown.

Whole blood, unsorted for T cells, was the source of total RNA. CDR3 size: 15 residues. Germline lookup yields CDR1 SGHVS and CDR2 FNYEAQ. With about 17 and 10 cycles respectively, two nested PCRs were carried out on TCRalpha and TCRbeta cDNA. TCRdb re-called the 5' RACE reads and shows each CDR3 protein once, DNA omitted. Its listing shows approximately 400,000 distinct CDR3 sequences. Sequencing used blood. This TCR derives from a human donor with ulcerative colitis or Crohn's disease, or a healthy co-twin of an affected twin (not recorded which). V usage is TRBV7-6 and J usage is TRBJ2-2; as DNA is missing, the TRBD1 call by TCRdb cannot be tested. CDR3 loop: CASSTRTGGAGELFF. Together with reference TRBV7-6 and TRBJ2-2, the CDR3 gives the full variable domain: GAGVSQSPRYKVTKRGQDVALRCDPISGHVSLYWYRQALGQGPEFLTYFNYEAQQDKSGLPNDRFSAERPEGSISTLTIQRTEQRDSAMYRCASSTRTGGAGELFFGEGSRLTVL.